These 19 T cell receptor beta chains originate from one sample sequenced in a study of Graves' ophthalmopathy and Graves' hyperthyroidism. From RNA, the CDR3 regions of TCR beta chains were amplified and sequenced. The first round was an RT-PCR with HTBI primers, and the second round was a multiplex PCR. One entry per CDR3 protein results from TCRdb running MiXCR on the multiplex PCR reads. The table records hundreds of thousands of distinct CDR3 sequences, 22% of them present only once. The sequencing input was peripheral blood. The receptors originated from a woman under 30 with stable Graves' hyperthyroidism. Some clones in this sample may be carry-over from other donors' samples.

This clonotype showed up many times. This chain uses TRBV27 with TRBJ2-2, with D unresolved. The germline CDR1 and CDR2 sequences are MNHEY and SMNVEV (reference sequence). Trimming left V 2 bases short and J 0 bases short, with 7 bases between. CDR3 length equals 15 residues. CDR3 DNA: TGTGCCAGCAGTTTAGGACCGTCGAACACCGGGGAGCTGTTTTTT. Translating gives CASSLGPSNTGELFF.

This clonotype has at least ten counts. The J gene is TRBJ1-1, the V gene TRBV10-3; D may be TRBD1 (6 bases). This CDR3 comprises 13 residues. Trimming took off 7 bases at V and 1 base at J, with 10 bases between the two ends. Germline CDR1 is ENHRY and CDR2 is SYGVKD. As DNA, the CDR3 is TGTGCCATCAAGGACAGCTGGAACACTGAAGCTTTCTTT. This codes for CAIKDSWNTEAFF.

V usage is TRBV6-2 or TRBV6-3 and J usage is TRBJ2-7, with TRBD1 identical over 9 bases. CDR1 MNHEY and CDR2 SVGEGT come from the germline V gene. Germline trimming cut 5 bases from V and 2 bases from J; bases unmatched to any gene: 16. There are 18 residues in the CDR3. The DNA for the CDR3 is TGTGCCAGCAGTCCACAAATTCCCGGGACAGGGCAAACCTACGAGCAGTACTTC. Encoded protein: CASSPQIPGTGQTYEQYF.

This clonotype showed up just a few times. The CDR3 is CASTATGDTEAFF. CDR3 nucleotides: TGTGCCAGCACCGCGACAGGGGACACTGAAGCTTTCTTT. The V gene is TRBV12-3 or TRBV12-4, the J gene TRBJ1-1; 8 nucleotides agree with TRBD1. CDR3 length: 13 amino acids. Trimming took 7 bases from V and 3 from J; bases not matched to a gene: 4.

This clonotype has a count of ten or more. The rearrangement joins TRBV10-2 to TRBJ1-2; 7 positions agree with TRBD1. The CDR3 has 12 residues. The J segment lost 4 bases and the V segment lost 7 bases, leaving 3 bases of the junction unmatched. Germline loops: CDR1 WSHSY, CDR2 SAAADI. This CDR3 reads CASMRDSYGYTF. The CDR3 DNA follows: TGCGCCAGCATGAGGGACAGCTATGGCTACACCTTC.

This clonotype came up many times. This chain joins TRBV12-3 or TRBV12-4 and TRBJ1-5; D remains ambiguous. This CDR3 contains 16 residues. V was trimmed by 7 bases and J by 5 bases, leaving 21 bases between them. CDR3 residues: CASTSSATRVYQPQHF. The CDR3 DNA reads as TGTGCCAGCACCTCCTCGGCGACGAGGGTGTATCAGCCCCAGCATTTT.

Many counts were recorded for this clonotype. This chain uses TRBV3-1 with TRBJ1-3; D is unclear. Germline values: CDR1 LGHDT, CDR2 YNNKEL (reference sequence). V was trimmed by 0 bases and J by 5 bases, leaving 5 bases between them. The CDR3 is 13 amino acids. The CDR3: CASSQEKRNTIYF. In DNA form, the CDR3 reads TGTGCCAGCAGCCAAGAGAAGCGAAACACCATATATTTT.

This clonotype occurred many times. V usage is TRBV12-3 or TRBV12-4 and J usage is TRBJ1-1; 8 bases align to TRBD1. The V and J ends lost 3 bases and 4 bases, in that order; junction bases with no gene match: 4. This CDR3 is 14 amino acids long. In DNA form, the CDR3 reads TGTGCCAGCAGTTTCCGACAGGGGAGCACTGAAGCTTTCTTT. Its translation: CASSFRQGSTEAFF.

In its sample, this clonotype was seen a few times. The CDR3 nucleotides are TGCAGTGTCACCCTCGGCCAGGGCTCCTACGAGCAGTACTTC. Its translation is CSVTLGQGSYEQYF. V usage is TRBV20-1 and J usage is TRBJ2-7; a weak D match, TRBD1 (5 bases). The germline CDR1 and CDR2 sequences are DFQATT and SNEGSKA (reference sequence). The CDR3 sequence is 14 residues long. V lost 7 bases and J 0 bases, leaving 16 bases between the germline ends.

This clonotype showed up just a few times. V gene TRBV6-2 or TRBV6-3 combines with J gene TRBJ1-5, with a possible D match to TRBD1 (6 bases). CDR3 length equals 15 residues. Germline CDR1 reads MNHEY; CDR2 reads SVGEGT. The V gene lost 4 bases and the J gene lost 3 bases, with 13 bases spanning the gap. In DNA, the CDR3 is TGTGCCAGCAGTTCCCCCCGACAGGTCAATCAGCCCCAGCATTTT. Encoded protein: CASSSPRQVNQPQHF.

This clonotype has ten or more counts. The chain couples TRBV5-1 to TRBJ2-7; 16 bases match TRBD2. CDR1 and CDR2 (germline): SGHRS, YFSETQ. The CDR3 covers 16 residues. Trimming at V came to 4 bases and at J to 7 bases, leaving 8 bases not matched to a gene. The CDR3 region is CASSRGTSGRASEQYF. CDR3 bases: TGCGCCAGCAGCCGAGGGACTAGCGGGAGGGCGAGTGAGCAGTACTTC.

The chain recombines TRBV6-1 with TRBJ1-5; tentative D call: TRBD1 (5 bases). This CDR3 is built from 14 residues. CDR1 is MNHNS, CDR2 SASEGT, per germline. Trimming cost V 4 bases and J 2 bases, with 9 bases left between them. CDR3 loop: CASSAGFGNQPQHF. The CDR3, as DNA: TGTGCCAGCAGTGCAGGGTTTGGCAATCAGCCCCAGCATTTT.

This chain joins TRBV28 and TRBJ2-7; no definite D call. This CDR3 comprises 13 residues. Germline CDR1 MDHEN, CDR2 SYDVKM. Trimming pared 4 bases from V and 3 bases from J, leaving 10 bases between. The CDR3 loop reads CASSWQKFYEQYF. The CDR3 bases are TGTGCCAGCAGTTGGCAAAAATTCTACGAGCAGTACTTC.

The table lists this clonotype with many counts. The gene calls are TRBV12-3 or TRBV12-4 and TRBJ1-5; TRBD1 aligns across 7 bases. V was clipped by 5 bases and J by 3 bases; unmatched bases: 7. This CDR3 comprises 15 residues. This CDR3 reads CASSRDSFFNQPQHF. The CDR3 DNA sequence: TGTGCCAGCAGTAGGGACAGCTTCTTCAATCAGCCCCAGCATTTT.

The chain has TRBV12-5 and TRBJ1-1, with a tentative D call TRBD1 (6 bases). Germline CDR1 and CDR2: LGHNT and FRNRAP. The ends were cut back, 7 bases at V and 0 bases at J, with 9 bases in the middle. The length of the CDR3 is 13 residues. In DNA form, the CDR3 reads TGTGCTAGTGTCACAGGGCTGAACACTGAAGCTTTCTTT. It translates to CASVTGLNTEAFF.

This clonotype was seen ten or more times. A much more abundant neighbour one base away suggests this may be a read error. The V and J genes are TRBV2 and TRBJ2-5, with 8 bases lining up with TRBD1. J gave up 12 bases and V 4 bases, and 19 bases lay outside the gene matches. The CDR3 totals 16 residues. Looked up from germline, CDR1 is SNHLY and CDR2 is FYNNEI. This CDR3 reads CASSGRGQGARYLKYF. DNA of the CDR3: TGTGCCAGCAGTGGAAGGGGTCAGGGGGCAAGATACCTCAAGTACTTC.

In its sample, this clonotype was seen many times. The chain carries TRBV12-3 or TRBV12-4 and TRBJ1-2; 9 bases map to TRBD1. After removal of 5 bases from V and 4 bases from J, the junction contained 8 bases not matched to a gene. The CDR3 runs 15 residues. This CDR3 is CASSRRDRDVYGYTF. In nucleotides, the CDR3 is TGTGCCAGCAGTCGTCGGGACAGGGACGTCTATGGCTACACCTTC.

In its sample, this clonotype was seen many times. The chain carries TRBV6-5 and TRBJ2-7; D possibly corresponds to TRBD1 (5 bases). This CDR3 region has 13 residues. Germline-derived CDR1 and CDR2 are MNHEY and SVGAGI. Deletions cut 2 bases from V and 6 bases from J, with 11 bases between. CDR3 sequence (DNA): TGTGCCAGCAGTTACACTCCAGGGTCCGAGCAGTACTTC. It is translated as CASSYTPGSEQYF.

This clonotype was seen at least ten times. This chain uses TRBV19 with TRBJ1-1; D ambiguous. Trimming removed 7 bases at V and 0 bases at J, with 12 bases between. The CDR3 length is 14 residues. Germline CDR1 reads LNHDA; CDR2 reads SQIVND (reference sequence). The CDR3 sequence is CASISKQLNTEAFF. Here the CDR3 DNA reads TGTGCCAGTATTTCGAAGCAATTGAACACTGAAGCTTTCTTT.